This T cell receptor (beta chain) was identified during a study of Graves' ophthalmopathy and Graves' hyperthyroidism. Study at large: If no ophthalmopathy appeared within 18 months of follow-up, hyperthyroidism was termed stable.

As the template, RNA transcripts were used to amplify TCR beta CDR3 regions. HTBI-primed RT-PCR formed the first round, and a multiplex PCR formed the second. One entry per CDR3 protein, called by TCRdb with MiXCR from the multiplex PCR reads. The sample has roughly 600,000 distinct CDR3 sequences, under 45% seen once. There are a few counts of this clonotype. Antigen unknown. CDR1 and CDR2 (germline): SQVTM, ANQGSEA. CDR3 size: 15 residues. Trimming took 5 bases from V and 0 from J, leaving 14 bases between them. Recruitment covered hyperthyroidism patients aged 18 to 65 whose new diagnosis was of under 2 months' duration. Points from the study as a whole: Among thyroid clonotypes expanded above 0.001 frequency, most also appeared in blood.

This chain connects TRBV29-1 to TRBJ2-1; D is possibly TRBD1 or TRBD2 (6 bases each). This TCR came from an adult man with Graves' hyperthyroidism. Material for sequencing was peripheral blood or thyroid tissue (not recorded which). The CDR3 DNA reads as TGCAGCGTTTCAGGAGGGGGAGTCTCCTACAATGAGCAGTTCTTC. Protein sequence: CSVSGGGVSYNEQFF.